The clone carrying this TCR beta chain occurred a few times. Its antigen is not known. At one end the junction does not follow the germline gene, possibly because of a read error. Looked up from germline, CDR1 is LGHDT and CDR2 is YNNKEL (reference sequence). This CDR3 comprises 13 residues. Using a J-beta primer mix together with a sample-barcoded 5' primer, a second PCR was run for about 6 to 11 cycles. A template-switch adaptor that had 12 random nucleotides put a tag on each cDNA molecule. One entry per CDR3 protein results from TCRdb running MiXCR on the 5' RACE reads. The top ten clones hold approximately 14% of a sample with hundreds of thousands of distinct CDR3 sequences, approximately 30% of them seen once. These data originate in a study of blood T cells in healthy people across ages. About the research overall: About one barcoded TCR beta cDNA was captured per two T cells.

Whole-study results and caveats: Per million T cells, TCR beta diversity dropped about linearly as age rose.

The receptor's source is an elderly woman in good health. The chain links TRBV3-1 to TRBJ2-7; D possibly uses TRBD1 or TRBD2 (5 bases each). Sequencing was done on a sample of blood. The chain's CDR3 is CAGSQRGSYEQYF. CDR3 DNA: TGTGCCGGCAGCCAGAGGGGCTCCTACGAGCAGTACTTC.